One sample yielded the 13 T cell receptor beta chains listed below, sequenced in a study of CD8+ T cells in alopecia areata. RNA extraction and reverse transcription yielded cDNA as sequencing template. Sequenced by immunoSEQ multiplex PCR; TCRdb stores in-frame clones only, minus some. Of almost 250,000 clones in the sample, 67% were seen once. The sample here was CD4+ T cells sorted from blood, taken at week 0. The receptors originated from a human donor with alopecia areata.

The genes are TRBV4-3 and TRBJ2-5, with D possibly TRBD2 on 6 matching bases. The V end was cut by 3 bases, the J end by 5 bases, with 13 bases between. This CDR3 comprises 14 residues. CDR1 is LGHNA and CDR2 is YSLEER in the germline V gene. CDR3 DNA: TGCGCCAGCAGCCATTCTACTAGCCGGGAGACCCAGTACTTC. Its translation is CASSHSTSRETQYF.

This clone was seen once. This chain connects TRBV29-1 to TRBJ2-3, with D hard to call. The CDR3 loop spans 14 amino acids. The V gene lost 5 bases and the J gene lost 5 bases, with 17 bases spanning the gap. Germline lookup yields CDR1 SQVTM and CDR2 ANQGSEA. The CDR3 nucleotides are TGCAGCGTTACCGCGCATGGGTTCGGAGATACGCAGTATTTT. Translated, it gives CSVTAHGFGDTQYF.

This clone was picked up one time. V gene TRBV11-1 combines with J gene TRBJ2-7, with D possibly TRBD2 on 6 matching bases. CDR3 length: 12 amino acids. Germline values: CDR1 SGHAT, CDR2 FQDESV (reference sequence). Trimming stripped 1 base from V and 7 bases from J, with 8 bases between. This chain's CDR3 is CASSLVGGEQYF. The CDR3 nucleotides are TGTGCCAGCAGCTTAGTCGGAGGGGAGCAGTACTTC.

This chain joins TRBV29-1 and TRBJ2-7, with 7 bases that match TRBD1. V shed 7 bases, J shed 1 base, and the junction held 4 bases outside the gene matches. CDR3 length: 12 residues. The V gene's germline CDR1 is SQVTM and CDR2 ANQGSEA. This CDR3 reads CSGLDRSYEQYF. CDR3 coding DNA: TGCAGCGGATTGGACAGGTCCTACGAGCAGTACTTC.

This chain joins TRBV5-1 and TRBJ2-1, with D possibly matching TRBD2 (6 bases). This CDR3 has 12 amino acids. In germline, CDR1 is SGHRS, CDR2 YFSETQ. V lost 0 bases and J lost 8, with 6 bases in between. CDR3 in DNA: TGCGCCAGCAGCTTGGGGAGGGATGAGCAGTTCTTC. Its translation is CASSLGRDEQFF.

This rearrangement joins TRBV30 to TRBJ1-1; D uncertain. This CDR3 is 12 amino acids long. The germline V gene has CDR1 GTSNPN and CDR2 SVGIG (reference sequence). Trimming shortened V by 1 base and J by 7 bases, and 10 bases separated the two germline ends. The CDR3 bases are TGTGCCTGGAGTGGAGGCGGGGTTGAAGCTTTCTTT. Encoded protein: CAWSGGGVEAFF.

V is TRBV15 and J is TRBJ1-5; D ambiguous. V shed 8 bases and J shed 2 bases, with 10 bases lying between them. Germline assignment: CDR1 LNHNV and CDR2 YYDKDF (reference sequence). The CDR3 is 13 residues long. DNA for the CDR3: TGTGCCACCCGACCCCATGGCAATCAGCCCCAGCATTTT. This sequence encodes CATRPHGNQPQHF.

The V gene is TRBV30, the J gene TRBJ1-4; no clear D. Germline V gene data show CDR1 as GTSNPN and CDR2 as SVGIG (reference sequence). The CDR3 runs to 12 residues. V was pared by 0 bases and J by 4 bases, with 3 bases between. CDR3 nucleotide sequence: TGTGCCTGGAGTGTACGTAATGAAAAACTGTTTTTT. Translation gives CAWSVRNEKLFF.

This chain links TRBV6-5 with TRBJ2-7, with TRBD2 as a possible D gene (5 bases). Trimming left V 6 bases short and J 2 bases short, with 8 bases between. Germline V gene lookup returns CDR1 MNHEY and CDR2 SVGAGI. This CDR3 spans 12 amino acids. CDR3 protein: CASRRGTYEQYF. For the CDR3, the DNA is TGTGCCAGCAGGAGAGGGACCTACGAGCAGTACTTC.

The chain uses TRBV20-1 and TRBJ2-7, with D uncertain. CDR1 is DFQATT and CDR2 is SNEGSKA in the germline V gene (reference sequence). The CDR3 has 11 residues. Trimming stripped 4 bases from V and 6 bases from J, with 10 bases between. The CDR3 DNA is TGCAGTGCTACTTGGCTCAGCGAGCAGTACTTC. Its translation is CSATWLSEQYF.

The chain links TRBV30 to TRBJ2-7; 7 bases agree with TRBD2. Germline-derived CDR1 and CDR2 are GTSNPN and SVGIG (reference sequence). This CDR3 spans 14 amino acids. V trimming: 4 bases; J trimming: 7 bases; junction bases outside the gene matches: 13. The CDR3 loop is CAWTAKAGSGEQYF. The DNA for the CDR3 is TGTGCCTGGACGGCGAAAGCGGGGTCTGGTGAGCAGTACTTC.

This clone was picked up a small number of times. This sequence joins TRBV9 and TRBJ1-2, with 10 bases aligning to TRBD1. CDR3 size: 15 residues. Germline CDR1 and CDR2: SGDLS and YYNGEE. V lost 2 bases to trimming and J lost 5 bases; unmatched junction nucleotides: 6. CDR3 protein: CASSVAGTGDYGYTF. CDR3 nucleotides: TGTGCCAGCAGCGTCGCCGGGACAGGGGATTATGGCTACACCTTC.

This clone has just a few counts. CDR3 in amino acids: CASQRGKQETQYF. The CDR3 coding sequence is TGTGCCTCCCAGCGGGGAAAACAAGAGACCCAGTACTTC. The genes are TRBV2 and TRBJ2-5, with TRBD2 matching 7 bases. The ends lost 11 bases at V and 2 bases at J; junction bases unmatched: 8. The CDR3 has 13 residues. Germline lookup yields CDR1 SNHLY and CDR2 FYNNEI. Complete variable domain (other parts from reference TRBV2 and TRBJ2-5): EPEVTQTPSHQVTQMGQEVILRCVPISNHLYFYWYRQILGQKVEFLVSFYNNEISEKSEIFDDQFSVERPDGSNFTLKIRSTKLEDSAMYFCASQRGKQETQYFGPGTRLLVL.